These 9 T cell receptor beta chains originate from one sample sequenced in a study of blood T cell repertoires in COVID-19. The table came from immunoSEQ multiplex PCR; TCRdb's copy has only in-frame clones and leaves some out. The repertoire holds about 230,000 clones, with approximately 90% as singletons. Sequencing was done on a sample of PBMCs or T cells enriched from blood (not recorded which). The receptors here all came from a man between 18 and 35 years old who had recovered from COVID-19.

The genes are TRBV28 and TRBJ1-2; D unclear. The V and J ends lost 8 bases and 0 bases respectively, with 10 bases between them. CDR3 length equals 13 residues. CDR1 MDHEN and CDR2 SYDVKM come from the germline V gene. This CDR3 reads CASVTSSNYGYTF. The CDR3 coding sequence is TGTGCCAGCGTCACGAGTTCTAACTATGGCTACACCTTC.

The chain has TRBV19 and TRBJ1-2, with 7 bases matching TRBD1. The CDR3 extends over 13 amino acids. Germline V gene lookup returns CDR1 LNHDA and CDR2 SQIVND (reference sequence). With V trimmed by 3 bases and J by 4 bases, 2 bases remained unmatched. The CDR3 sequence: CASSIRQGYGYTF. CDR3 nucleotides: TGTGCCAGTAGTATTCGACAGGGCTATGGCTACACCTTC.

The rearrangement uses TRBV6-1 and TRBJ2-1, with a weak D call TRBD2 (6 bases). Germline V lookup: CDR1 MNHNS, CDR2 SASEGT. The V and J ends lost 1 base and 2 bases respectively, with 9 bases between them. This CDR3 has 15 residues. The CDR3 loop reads CASSEGGGAYNEQFF. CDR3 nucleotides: TGTGCCAGCAGTGAAGGTGGCGGGGCCTACAATGAGCAGTTCTTC.

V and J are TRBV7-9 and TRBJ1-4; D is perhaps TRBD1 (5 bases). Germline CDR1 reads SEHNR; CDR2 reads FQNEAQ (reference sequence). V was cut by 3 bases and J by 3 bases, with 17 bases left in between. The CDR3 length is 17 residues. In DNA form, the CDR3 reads TGTGCCAGCAGCTTCGCAGGGTCCAGGGCAGCTAATGAAAAACTGTTTTTT. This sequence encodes CASSFAGSRAANEKLFF.

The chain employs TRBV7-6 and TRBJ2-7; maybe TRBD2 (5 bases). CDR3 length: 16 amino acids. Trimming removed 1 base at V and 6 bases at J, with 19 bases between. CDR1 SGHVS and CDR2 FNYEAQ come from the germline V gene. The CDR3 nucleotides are TGTGCCAGCAGCTTAGGTGTTGGGAGTCTCGCGGGCGAGCAGTACTTC. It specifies CASSLGVGSLAGEQYF.

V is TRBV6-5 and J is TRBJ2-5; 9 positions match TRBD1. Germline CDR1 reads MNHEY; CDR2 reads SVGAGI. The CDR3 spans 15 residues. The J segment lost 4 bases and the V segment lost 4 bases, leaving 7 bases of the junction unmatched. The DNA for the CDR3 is TGTGCCAGCAGTTCGACAGGGGGTGTTCCAGAGACCCAGTACTTC. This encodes CASSSTGGVPETQYF.

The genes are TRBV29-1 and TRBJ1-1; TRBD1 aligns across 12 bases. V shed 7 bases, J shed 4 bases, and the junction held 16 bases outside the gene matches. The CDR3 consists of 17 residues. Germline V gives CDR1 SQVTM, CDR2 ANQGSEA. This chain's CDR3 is CSAHLRDRGLVGTEAFF. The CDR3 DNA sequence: TGCAGCGCTCACTTGAGGGACAGGGGGCTGGTGGGCACTGAAGCTTTCTTT. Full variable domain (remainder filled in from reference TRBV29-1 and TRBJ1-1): SAVISQKPSRDICQRGTSLTIQCQVDSQVTMMFWYRQQPGQSLTLIATANQGSEATYESGFVIDKFPISRPNLTFSTLTVSNMSPEDSSIYLCSAHLRDRGLVGTEAFFGQGTRLTVV.

The CDR3 region is CASSLKGSGTGSHEQYF. Here the CDR3 DNA reads TGCGCCAGCAGCTTGAAGGGTTCCGGGACAGGGAGCCACGAGCAGTACTTC. The chain has TRBV5-1 and TRBJ2-7; 9 nucleotides line up with TRBD1. The CDR3 is made up of 17 amino acids. CDR1 and CDR2 from the germline V gene are SGHRS and YFSETQ. The ends lost 1 base at V and 5 bases at J; junction bases unmatched: 13.

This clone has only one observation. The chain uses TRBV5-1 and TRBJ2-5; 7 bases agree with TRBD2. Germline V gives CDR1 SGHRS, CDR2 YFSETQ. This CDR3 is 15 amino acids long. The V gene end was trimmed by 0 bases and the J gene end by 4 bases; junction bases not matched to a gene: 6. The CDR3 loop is CASSLAQTSLETQYF. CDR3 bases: TGCGCCAGCAGCTTGGCCCAGACTAGCCTAGAGACCCAGTACTTC.